The T cell receptor beta chain described here comes from a study of blood T cell repertoires in COVID-19. Study-wide context: COVID-19 samples from acute and convalescent phases originated in the United States, Italy and Spain. Nucleic acid was either cDNA or gDNA, and it came from T cells, B-cell-depleted T cells, or PBMCs.

Authors' methods: Amplifying reference gene primers gave estimates of nucleated cell counts. The assay was immunoSEQ multiplex PCR, and TCRdb's table has in-frame clones only and misses some. V and J calls and clone size are given by that table; D and trimming were obtained from the DNA. The top ten hold roughly 3.2% of the sample, which has more than 400,000 clones, 70% to 90% seen once. Germline CDR1 MNHEY, CDR2 SVGAGI. The CDR3 totals 14 residues. The V and J ends lost 6 bases and 2 bases respectively, with 13 bases between them. The chain carries TRBV6-5 and TRBJ2-5; D is perhaps TRBD1 (6 bases). Material for sequencing was peripheral blood. The receptor was isolated from a human donor in a cohort sampled during active COVID-19. CDR3 bases: TGTGCCAGCAGCAGGGGACAAGCTCAAGAGACCCAGTACTTC. This codes for CASSRGQAQETQYF.